This TCR beta chain was captured by sequencing in a study of T cells in Graves' hyperthyroidism and ophthalmopathy. Study-level background: Specimen type is peripheral blood, collected at initial diagnosis prior to any treatment.

A NOSPECS grade of at least 4, a Clinical Activity Score of at least 3 and duration under 3 months were recorded in ophthalmopathy patients. Patients showing uncontrolled infection, other autoimmune disease, pregnancy or lactation were ineligible. TCR beta CDR3 region amplification was performed from RNA transcripts. The HTBI primer set drove a first-round RT-PCR of the TCR CDR3. Each CDR3 protein gets one entry after TCRdb re-called the multiplex PCR reads with MiXCR. The sample includes about 250,000 distinct CDR3 sequences, around 24% seen only once; the top ten take approximately 32%. The V gene lost 6 bases and the J gene lost 0 bases, with 18 bases spanning the gap. Germline lookup yields CDR1 MNHNS and CDR2 SASEGT. This CDR3 spans 16 amino acids.

The origin of this receptor is a woman aged 40 to 49 with Graves' ophthalmopathy. The V call is TRBV6-1, the J call TRBJ2-7; D perhaps matches TRBD2 (6 bases). The sequenced sample was blood. CDR3 bases: TGTGCCAGCAGCGAAAACCCAACGGGAGTCTCCTACGAGCAGTACTTC. Translation gives CASSENPTGVSYEQYF.